This T cell receptor beta chain was identified during a study of patients and donors after allogeneic stem cell transplantation. MiXCR, applied by TCRdb to the RT-PCR reads, yields one record per CDR3 protein. The sample comprises 400,000 to 500,000 distinct CDR3 sequences, roughly 16% of which are singletons, and less than 9.5% rests with the top ten. Germline lookup yields CDR1 KGHSH and CDR2 LQKENI. There are 13 residues in the CDR3. The V gene lost 3 bases and the J gene lost 7 bases, with 12 bases spanning the gap. The specimen sequenced was blood, either unsorted or a sorted T cell fraction (not recorded which). This chain uses TRBV18 with TRBJ1-2; the D gene is possibly TRBD1 (6 bases). The sequence was collected from a human donor who was either an allogeneic HSCT recipient or a stem cell or donor lymphocyte infusion donor (not recorded which). It is not recorded whose cells these are; they may come from a transplant donor. The CDR3 DNA follows: TGTGCCAGCTCACCGGGTCGGGGGGCTGGCTACACCTTC. This gives the protein CASSPGRGAGYTF.